A selection of T cell receptor beta chains follows, all from one sample in a study of T cells in localized non-small cell lung cancer. Here immunoSEQ multiplex PCR was the method, and the copy in TCRdb shows in-frame clones only, minus some. The sample lists about 77,000 clones, around 90% occurring once. Here the sequenced sample was peripheral blood, taken before any cancer treatment. The receptors stem from a woman aged 40-70 years with stage I squamous cell lung carcinoma. CDR3s include the opening cysteine and the closing phenylalanine or tryptophan. D genes are given only for firm matches. Part of the rows lack a size; the others show once, few, many or a class for expanded clones.

len: 15
abundance: -
v_gene: TRBV5-1
j_gene: TRBJ2-2
d_gene: TRBD2
CDR3aa: CASSGLAGGTGELFF
CDR3nt: TGCGCCAGCAGCGGACTAGCGGGGGGCACCGGGGAGCTGTTTTTT

len: 13
abundance: once
v_gene: TRBV10-3
j_gene: TRBJ1-1
d_gene: TRBD1
CDR3aa: CAIGTGVNTEAFF
CDR3nt: TGTGCCATCGGGACAGGCGTGAACACTGAAGCTTTCTTT

len: 12
abundance: -
v_gene: TRBV7-9
j_gene: TRBJ1-1
d_gene: -
CDR3aa: CASSWRYTEAFF
CDR3nt: TGTGCCAGCAGTTGGAGGTACACTGAAGCTTTCTTT

len: 13
abundance: -
v_gene: TRBV6-5
j_gene: TRBJ1-2
d_gene: -
CDR3aa: CASSYSAVYGYTF
CDR3nt: TGTGCCAGCAGTTACTCTGCGGTCTATGGCTACACCTTC

len: 13
abundance: -
v_gene: TRBV5-1
j_gene: TRBJ1-1
d_gene: TRBD1
CDR3aa: CASRGQMNTEAFF
CDR3nt: TGCGCCAGCAGGGGACAGATGAACACTGAAGCTTTCTTT

len: 15
abundance: -
v_gene: TRBV5-1
j_gene: TRBJ1-1
d_gene: TRBD1
CDR3aa: CASTRDRGMGTEAFF
CDR3nt: TGCGCCAGCACACGGGACAGGGGAATGGGAACTGAAGCTTTCTTT

len: 13
abundance: -
v_gene: TRBV6-5
j_gene: TRBJ1-2
d_gene: -
CDR3aa: CASKSTENYGYTF
CDR3nt: TGTGCCAGCAAAAGTACGGAAAACTATGGCTACACCTTC

len: 13
abundance: -
v_gene: TRBV5-1
j_gene: TRBJ1-1
d_gene: -
CDR3aa: CASSVGGRGEAFF
CDR3nt: TGCGCCAGCAGCGTGGGGGGCAGGGGAGAAGCTTTCTTT

len: 16
abundance: -
v_gene: TRBV30
j_gene: TRBJ1-1
d_gene: -
CDR3aa: CAWSPRGSLSGTEAFF
CDR3nt: TGTGCCTGGAGTCCAAGGGGGTCGCTAAGTGGGACTGAAGCTTTCTTT

len: 11
abundance: -
v_gene: TRBV6-1
j_gene: TRBJ1-2
d_gene: -
CDR3aa: CASSGRGGYTF
CDR3nt: TGTGCCAGCAGTGGCCGAGGGGGCTACACCTTC

len: 15
abundance: -
v_gene: TRBV7-2
j_gene: TRBJ2-5
d_gene: TRBD1
CDR3aa: CASSFGQAPRETQYF
CDR3nt: TGTGCCAGCAGCTTCGGACAGGCCCCACGGGAGACCCAGTACTTC

len: 13
abundance: -
v_gene: TRBV7-3
j_gene: TRBJ1-2
d_gene: -
CDR3aa: CASSFSQGAGYTF
CDR3nt: TGTGCCAGCAGCTTTTCCCAGGGAGCCGGCTACACCTTC

len: 13
abundance: -
v_gene: TRBV19
j_gene: TRBJ1-2
d_gene: -
CDR3aa: CASNRETNYGYTF
CDR3nt: TGTGCCAGTAACAGAGAGACTAACTATGGCTACACCTTC

len: 15
abundance: -
v_gene: TRBV27
j_gene: TRBJ2-5
d_gene: TRBD2
CDR3aa: CASSPARGGRETQYF
CDR3nt: TGTGCCAGCAGCCCCGCCCGGGGGGGGAGAGAGACCCAGTACTTC

len: 16
abundance: -
v_gene: TRBV30
j_gene: TRBJ1-6
d_gene: -
CDR3aa: CAWSVVGKVLNSPLHF
CDR3nt: TGTGCCTGGAGTGTTGTCGGGAAAGTTCTGAATTCACCCCTCCACTTT

len: 16
abundance: -
v_gene: TRBV18
j_gene: TRBJ1-6
d_gene: -
CDR3aa: CASSPGPGLGRSPLHF
CDR3nt: TGTGCCAGCTCACCGGGACCGGGACTCGGCCGATCACCCCTCCACTTT

len: 14
abundance: -
v_gene: TRBV7-3
j_gene: TRBJ1-1
d_gene: -
CDR3aa: CASSQTGTNTEAFF
CDR3nt: TGTGCCAGCAGCCAAACAGGGACGAACACTGAAGCTTTCTTT

len: 15
abundance: -
v_gene: TRBV2
j_gene: TRBJ2-4
d_gene: -
CDR3aa: CASSRMRSAKNIQYF
CDR3nt: TGTGCCAGCTCCCGGATGAGGTCTGCCAAAAACATTCAGTACTTC

len: 15
abundance: -
v_gene: TRBV9
j_gene: TRBJ2-5
d_gene: -
CDR3aa: CASTPQRGNQETQYF
CDR3nt: TGTGCCAGCACCCCCCAAAGGGGAAACCAAGAGACCCAGTACTTC

len: 15
abundance: -
v_gene: TRBV30
j_gene: TRBJ1-1
d_gene: -
CDR3aa: CAWRGGSGSASEAFF
CDR3nt: TGTGCCTGGAGGGGGGGGTCAGGGTCCGCTTCTGAAGCTTTCTTT

len: 13
abundance: -
v_gene: TRBV13
j_gene: TRBJ1-1
d_gene: TRBD1
CDR3aa: CASSKFRDREAFF
CDR3nt: TGTGCCAGCAGTAAGTTCCGGGACAGGGAAGCTTTCTTT

len: 11
abundance: -
v_gene: TRBV29-1
j_gene: TRBJ1-2
d_gene: -
CDR3aa: CSVSGLWGYTF
CDR3nt: TGCAGCGTCTCGGGACTTTGGGGCTACACCTTC

len: 14
abundance: -
v_gene: TRBV5-1
j_gene: TRBJ1-4
d_gene: TRBD1
CDR3aa: CASSTGTGKEKLFF
CDR3nt: TGCGCCAGCAGCACCGGGACAGGGAAGGAAAAACTGTTTTTT

len: 15
abundance: -
v_gene: TRBV7-9
j_gene: TRBJ2-7
d_gene: TRBD1
CDR3aa: CASSLEGQGAYEQYF
CDR3nt: TGTGCCAGCAGCCTGGAAGGGCAGGGGGCCTACGAGCAGTACTTC

len: 14
abundance: -
v_gene: TRBV5-4
j_gene: TRBJ1-1
d_gene: TRBD1
CDR3aa: CASSSDRGGTEAFF
CDR3nt: TGTGCCAGCAGCTCCGACAGGGGAGGGACTGAAGCTTTCTTT

len: 16
abundance: -
v_gene: TRBV6-6
j_gene: TRBJ2-2
d_gene: -
CDR3aa: CASSYYTLYPSGELFF
CDR3nt: TGTGCCAGCAGTTACTATACCTTATACCCGTCCGGGGAGCTGTTTTTT

len: 11
abundance: -
v_gene: TRBV21-1
j_gene: TRBJ1-6
d_gene: -
CDR3aa: CASTDKSPPHF
CDR3nt: TGTGCCAGCACCGACAAATCACCCCCCCACTTT

len: 15
abundance: -
v_gene: TRBV19
j_gene: TRBJ1-3
d_gene: TRBD1
CDR3aa: CASGDRGETGNTIYF
CDR3nt: TGTGCCAGCGGGGACAGGGGAGAGACTGGAAACACCATATATTTT